Listed here is a single TCR beta chain. The antigen remains undetermined. Time point defined: cycle 4 day 1 (C4D1), after 6 weeks of nivolumab. Relapse was seen in all patients after autologous stem cell transplantation, and brentuximab vedotin exposure was variable. When best responses were assessed, they were complete response, partial response or progressive disease. Profiling relied on immunoSEQ multiplex PCR, and the TCRdb table lists in-frame clones only, not all of them. The table lists about 93,000 clones, roughly 73% of them singletons. The data stem from a study of PD-1 blockade in classical Hodgkin lymphoma. Findings and caveats of the study: Reports described newly diagnosed patients as having lower baseline TCR diversity than healthy donors. Whoever responded completely had baseline diversity much like that seen in newly diagnosed patients. A significant rise in TCR diversity was seen by C4D1 for CD4+ cells but not for CD8+ cells.

Trimming left V 5 bases short and J 0 bases short, with 10 bases between. The CDR3 contains 14 residues. Germline CDR1 reads SGHTA; CDR2 reads FQGNSA. The specimen comprised peripheral blood mononuclear cells (PBMCs), sampled before the fourth cycle of nivolumab. The rearrangement links TRBV7-2 to TRBJ1-2; TRBD1 is a possible D gene (6 bases). This TCR derives from a human donor with classical Hodgkin lymphoma. CDR3 residues: CASSPDSSNYGYTF. The CDR3 DNA sequence: TGTGCCAGCAGCCCGGACAGCTCTAACTATGGCTACACCTTC. Full variable domain (missing parts from reference TRBV7-2 and TRBJ1-2): GAGVSQSPSNKVTEKGKDVELRCDPISGHTALYWYRQSLGQGLEFLIYFQGNSAPDKSGLPSDRFSAERTGGSVSTLTIQRTQQEDSAVYLCASSPDSSNYGYTFGSGTRLTVV.